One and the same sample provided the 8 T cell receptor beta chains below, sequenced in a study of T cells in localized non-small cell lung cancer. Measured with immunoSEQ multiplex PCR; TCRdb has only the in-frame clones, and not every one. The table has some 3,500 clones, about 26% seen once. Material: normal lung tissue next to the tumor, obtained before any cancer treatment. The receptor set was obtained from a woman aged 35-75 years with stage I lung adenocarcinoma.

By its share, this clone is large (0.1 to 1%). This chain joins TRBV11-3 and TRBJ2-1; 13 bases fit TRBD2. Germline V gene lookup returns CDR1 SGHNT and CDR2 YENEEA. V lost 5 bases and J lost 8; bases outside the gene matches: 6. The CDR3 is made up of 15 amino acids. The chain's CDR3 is CASSRLAGGTDEQFF. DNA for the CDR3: TGTGCCAGCAGCCGACTAGCGGGAGGTACGGATGAGCAGTTCTTC.

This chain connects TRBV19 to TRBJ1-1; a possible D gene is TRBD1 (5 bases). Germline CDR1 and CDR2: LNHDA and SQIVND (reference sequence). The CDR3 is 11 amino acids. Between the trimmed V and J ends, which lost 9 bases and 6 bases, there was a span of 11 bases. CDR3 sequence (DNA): TGTGCCAGCGGAGACAGCCCTGAAGCTTTCTTT. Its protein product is CASGDSPEAFF.

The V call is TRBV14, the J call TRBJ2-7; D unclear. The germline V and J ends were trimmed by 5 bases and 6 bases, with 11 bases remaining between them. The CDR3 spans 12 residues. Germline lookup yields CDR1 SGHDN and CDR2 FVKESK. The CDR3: CASSWTGVEQYF. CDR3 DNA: TGTGCCAGCAGCTGGACCGGAGTCGAGCAGTACTTC.

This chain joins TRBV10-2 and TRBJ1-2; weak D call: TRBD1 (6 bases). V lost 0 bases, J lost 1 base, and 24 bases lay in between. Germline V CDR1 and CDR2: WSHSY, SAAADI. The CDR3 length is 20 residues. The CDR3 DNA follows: TGCGCCAGCAGTGAGTCCCCGTTCTCGGACAGATGGGTCAATAACTATGGCTACACCTTC. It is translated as CASSESPFSDRWVNNYGYTF.

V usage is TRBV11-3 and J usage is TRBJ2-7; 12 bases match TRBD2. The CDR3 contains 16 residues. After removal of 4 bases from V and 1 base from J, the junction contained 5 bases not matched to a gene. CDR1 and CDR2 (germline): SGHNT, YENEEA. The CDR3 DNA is TGTGCCAGCAGCTGGACCGGGACTAGCGGGTCCTACGAGCAGTACTTC. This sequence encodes CASSWTGTSGSYEQYF.

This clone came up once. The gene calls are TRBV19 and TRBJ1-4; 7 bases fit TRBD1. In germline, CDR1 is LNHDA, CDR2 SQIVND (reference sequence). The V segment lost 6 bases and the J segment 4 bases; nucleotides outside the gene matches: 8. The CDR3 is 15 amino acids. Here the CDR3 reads CASSDPGGLNEKLFF. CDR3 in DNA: TGTGCCAGTAGCGACCCAGGGGGTCTTAATGAAAAACTGTTTTTT.

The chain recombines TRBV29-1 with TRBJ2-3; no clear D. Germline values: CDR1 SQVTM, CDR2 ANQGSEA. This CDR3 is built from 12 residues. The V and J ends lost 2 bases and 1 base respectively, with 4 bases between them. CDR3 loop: CSVERGTDTQYF. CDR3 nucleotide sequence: TGCAGCGTTGAACGGGGCACAGATACGCAGTATTTT.

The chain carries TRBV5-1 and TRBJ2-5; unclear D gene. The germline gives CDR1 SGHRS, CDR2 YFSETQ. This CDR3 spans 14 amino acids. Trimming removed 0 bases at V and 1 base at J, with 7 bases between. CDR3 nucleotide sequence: TGCGCCAGCAGCTTGGTGCAGCCCCAAGAGACCCAGTACTTC. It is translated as CASSLVQPQETQYF.